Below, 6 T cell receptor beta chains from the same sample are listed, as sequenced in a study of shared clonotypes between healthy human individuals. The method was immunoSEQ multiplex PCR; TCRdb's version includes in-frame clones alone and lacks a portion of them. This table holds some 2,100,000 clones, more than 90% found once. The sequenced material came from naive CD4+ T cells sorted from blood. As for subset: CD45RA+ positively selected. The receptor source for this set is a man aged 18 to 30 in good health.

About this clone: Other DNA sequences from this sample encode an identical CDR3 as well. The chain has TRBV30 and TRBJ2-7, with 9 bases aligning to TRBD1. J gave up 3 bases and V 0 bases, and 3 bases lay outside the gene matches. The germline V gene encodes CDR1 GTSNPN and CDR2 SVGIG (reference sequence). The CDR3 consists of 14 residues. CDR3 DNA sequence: TGTGCCTGGAGTGTTACGGGACAGGGCTACGAGCAGTACTTC. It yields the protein CAWSVTGQGYEQYF.

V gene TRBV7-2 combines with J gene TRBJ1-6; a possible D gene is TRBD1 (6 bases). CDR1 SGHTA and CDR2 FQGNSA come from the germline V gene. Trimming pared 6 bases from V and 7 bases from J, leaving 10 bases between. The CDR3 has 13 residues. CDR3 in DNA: TGTGCCAGCAGGGGACAACCCAATTCACCCCTCCACTTT. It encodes CASRGQPNSPLHF.

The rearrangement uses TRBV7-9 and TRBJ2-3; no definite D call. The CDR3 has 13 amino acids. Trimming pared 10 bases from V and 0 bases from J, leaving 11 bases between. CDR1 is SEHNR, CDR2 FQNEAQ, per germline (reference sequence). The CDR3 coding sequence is TGTGCCACCTCCTATGGGAGCACAGATACGCAGTATTTT. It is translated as CATSYGSTDTQYF.

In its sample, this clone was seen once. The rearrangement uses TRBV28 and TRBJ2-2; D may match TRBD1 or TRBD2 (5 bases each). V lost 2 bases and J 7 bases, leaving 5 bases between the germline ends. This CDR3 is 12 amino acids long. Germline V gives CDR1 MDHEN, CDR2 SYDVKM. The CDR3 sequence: CASSLGGGELFF. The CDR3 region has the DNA TGTGCCAGCAGTTTAGGGGGCGGGGAGCTGTTTTTT.

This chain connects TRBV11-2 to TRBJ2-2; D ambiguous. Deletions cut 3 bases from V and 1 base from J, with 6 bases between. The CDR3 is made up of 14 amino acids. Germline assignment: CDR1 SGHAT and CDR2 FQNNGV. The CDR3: CASSLERNTGELFF. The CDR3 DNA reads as TGTGCCAGCAGCTTGGAGCGGAACACCGGGGAGCTGTTTTTT.

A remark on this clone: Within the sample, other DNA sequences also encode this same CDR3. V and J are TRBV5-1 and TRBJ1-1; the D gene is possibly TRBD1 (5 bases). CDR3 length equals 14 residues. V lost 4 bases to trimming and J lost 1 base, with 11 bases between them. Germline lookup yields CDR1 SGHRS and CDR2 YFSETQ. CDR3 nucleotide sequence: TGCGCCAGCAGCCGGGGGACCGAGAACACTGAAGCTTTCTTT. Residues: CASSRGTENTEAFF.